The clone carrying this T cell receptor beta chain has only a few counts. Its target is unknown. This entry belongs to a study of cytomegalovirus exposure and HLA in healthy donors. Across the study: Earlier work reported 100 million or so unique TCR beta sequences from some 170 million T cells.

Study results and caveats: Links to common viral pathogens appeared, in a later analysis, for several of the most significant clusters.

With 60 Vbeta and 13 Jbeta primers, the PCR was carried out. Produced via immunoSEQ multiplex PCR; TCRdb's table is partial and in-frame only. The table records 95,000 to 150,000 clones, around three quarters of them present only once. J lost 0 bases, V lost 3 bases, and 10 bases had no gene match. The CDR3 sequence is 18 residues long. Per germline, CDR1 LNHDA and CDR2 SQIVND (reference sequence). V and J are TRBV19 and TRBJ2-1; 8 bases map to TRBD2. Sequencing was done on a sample of PBMCs. This TCR came from a human donor in good health. As DNA, the CDR3 is TGTGCCAGTAGTATCCCTTACCTTAGCGGGATCTCCTACAATGAGCAGTTCTTC. Its translation is CASSIPYLSGISYNEQFF.